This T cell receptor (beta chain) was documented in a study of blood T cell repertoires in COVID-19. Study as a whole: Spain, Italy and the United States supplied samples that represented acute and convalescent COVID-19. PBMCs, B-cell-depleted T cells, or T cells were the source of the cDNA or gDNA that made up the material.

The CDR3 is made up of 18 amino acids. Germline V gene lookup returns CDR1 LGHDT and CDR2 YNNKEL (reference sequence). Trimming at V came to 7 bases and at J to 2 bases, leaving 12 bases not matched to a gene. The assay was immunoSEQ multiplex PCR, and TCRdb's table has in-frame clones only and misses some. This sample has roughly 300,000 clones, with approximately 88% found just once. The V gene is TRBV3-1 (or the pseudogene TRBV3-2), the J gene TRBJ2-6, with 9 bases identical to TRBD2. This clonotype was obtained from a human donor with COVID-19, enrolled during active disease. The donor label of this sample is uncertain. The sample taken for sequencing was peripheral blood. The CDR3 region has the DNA TGTGCCAGCACCTTAAGCCAGGCTAGCGGGGCTGGGGCCAACGTCCTGACTTTC. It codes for CASTLSQASGAGANVLTF.